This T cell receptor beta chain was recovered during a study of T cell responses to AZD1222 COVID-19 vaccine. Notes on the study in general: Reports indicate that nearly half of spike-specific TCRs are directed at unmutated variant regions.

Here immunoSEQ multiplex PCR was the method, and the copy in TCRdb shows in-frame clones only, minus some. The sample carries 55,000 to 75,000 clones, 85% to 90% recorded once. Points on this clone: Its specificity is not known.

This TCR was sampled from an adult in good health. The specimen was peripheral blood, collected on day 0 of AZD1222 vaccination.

CDR3 sequence reads: CASSHRDINTEAFF. DNA of the CDR3: TGCGCCAGCAGCCATAGGGACATCAACACTGAAGCTTTCTTT. V and J are TRBV5-1 and TRBJ1-1; D is perhaps TRBD1 (6 bases). Germline loops: CDR1 SGHRS, CDR2 YFSETQ. Trimming stripped 4 bases from V and 2 bases from J, with 12 bases between. The CDR3 runs to 14 residues.